These 7 T cell receptor beta chains came from one sample sequenced in a study of blood T cell repertoires in COVID-19. TCRdb's table, derived via immunoSEQ multiplex PCR, lists solely in-frame clones and lacks some. Found here are approximately 100,000 clones, under 90% of them singletons; the top ten hold about 14%. The sample consisted of peripheral blood. Receptors were obtained from a woman aged 70-85 years with acute or convalescent COVID-19.

The V and J genes are TRBV10-3 and TRBJ2-3, with D tentatively TRBD1 (6 bases). Trimming stripped 8 bases from V and 10 bases from J, with 10 bases between. Germline values: CDR1 ENHRY, CDR2 SYGVKD. The CDR3 is 10 residues long. Here the CDR3 reads CAIGQNAQYF. CDR3 DNA: TGTGCCATCGGACAGAACGCGCAGTATTTT.

The V gene is TRBV10-3, the J gene TRBJ2-3; D might be TRBD1 (6 bases). Germline assignment: CDR1 ENHRY and CDR2 SYGVKD. The V and J ends lost 3 bases and 10 bases respectively, with 11 bases between them. There are 12 residues in the CDR3. In DNA form, the CDR3 reads TGTGCCATCAGTGAAGACAGGACTGCGCAGTATTTT. Its protein is CAISEDRTAQYF.

This clone was seen just once. The chain joins TRBV7-8 to TRBJ1-2, with 8 nucleotides matching TRBD1. V trimming: 5 bases; J trimming: 8 bases; junction bases outside the gene matches: 7. There are 13 residues in the CDR3. CDR1 is SGHVS, CDR2 FQNEAQ, per germline. CDR3 in amino acids: CASSMSGDRGYTF. The CDR3 DNA is TGTGCCAGCAGCATGTCGGGGGACAGGGGCTACACCTTC.

The chain recombines TRBV6-5 with TRBJ1-5; D is unclear. The CDR3 is 15 residues long. Trimming took 6 bases from V and 5 from J, leaving 17 bases between them. Germline V lookup: CDR1 MNHEY, CDR2 SVGAGI. This CDR3 is CASSLSQERYQPQHF. The DNA for the CDR3 is TGTGCCAGCAGCCTCTCTCAGGAAAGGTATCAGCCCCAGCATTTT.

The chain combines TRBV9 with TRBJ2-1; 7 bases match TRBD1. The CDR3 spans 18 residues. V shed 2 bases and J 0 bases; nucleotides not matched to a gene: 11. The V gene's germline CDR1 is SGDLS and CDR2 YYNGEE. DNA of the CDR3: TGTGCCAGCAGCGTCAACAGGGGAGCCCAGAGCTCCTACAATGAGCAGTTCTTC. It yields the protein CASSVNRGAQSSYNEQFF.

The V call is TRBV3-1 (or the pseudogene TRBV3-2), the J call TRBJ2-1, with D possibly TRBD1 on 6 matching bases. The CDR3 runs to 14 residues. The V gene lost 4 bases and the J gene lost 1 base, with 8 bases spanning the gap. CDR1 and CDR2 from the germline V gene are LGHDT and YNNKEL (reference sequence). CDR3 sequence reads: CASSLGHSYNEQFF. The CDR3 DNA reads TGTGCCAGCAGCCTGGGACATTCCTACAATGAGCAGTTCTTC.

The V gene is TRBV6-2 or TRBV6-3, the J gene TRBJ2-3; TRBD2 agrees at 9 bases. Germline loops: CDR1 MNHEY, CDR2 SVGEGT. The CDR3 length is 16 residues. Losses at the gene ends were 2 bases for V and 2 bases for J; bases not matched to a gene: 5. The CDR3 region is CASSYVGGRATDTQYF. CDR3 DNA: TGTGCCAGCAGTTACGTGGGCGGGAGGGCCACAGATACGCAGTATTTT.